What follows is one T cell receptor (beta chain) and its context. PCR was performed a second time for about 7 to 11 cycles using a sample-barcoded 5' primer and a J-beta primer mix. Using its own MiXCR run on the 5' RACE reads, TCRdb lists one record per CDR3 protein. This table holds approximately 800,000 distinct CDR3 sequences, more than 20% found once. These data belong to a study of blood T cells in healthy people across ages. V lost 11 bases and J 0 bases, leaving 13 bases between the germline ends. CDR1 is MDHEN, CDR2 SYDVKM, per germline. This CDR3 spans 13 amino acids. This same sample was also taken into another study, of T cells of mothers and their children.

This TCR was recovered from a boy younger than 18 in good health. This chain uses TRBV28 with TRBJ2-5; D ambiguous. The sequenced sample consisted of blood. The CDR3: CAVLGEYQETQYF. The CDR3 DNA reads TGTGCCGTCCTGGGCGAGTACCAAGAGACCCAGTACTTC.